This T cell receptor beta chain was identified during a study of blood T cell repertoires in COVID-19. About the study: The samples span acute and convalescent COVID-19 from the United States, Italy and Spain. The cDNA or gDNA used as material had been derived from T cells, B-cell-depleted T cells, or PBMCs.

Original data processing: Nucleated cell counts were estimated from reference gene primer amplification. Here immunoSEQ multiplex PCR was the method, and the copy in TCRdb shows in-frame clones only, minus some. That table gives V, J and clone size, and the DNA gave D and trimming. The sample yields some 110,000 clones, 75% to 90% seen once. J lost 2 bases, V lost 4 bases, and 5 bases had no gene match. The germline V gene has CDR1 SGHDT and CDR2 YYEEEE. This CDR3 has 15 residues. J is TRBJ1-5 and V is TRBV5-6; TRBD1 matches at 8 bases. This sequence originates from a man in his fifties or sixties with acute or convalescent COVID-19. The specimen was peripheral blood. CDR3 sequence (DNA): TGTGCCAGCAGCCGGACAGGGAGGGGCAATCAGCCCCAGCATTTT. This translates into CASSRTGRGNQPQHF.